This TCR beta chain was documented in a study of identical twins. This clonotype was seen only a few times. TCRdb analysed the 5' RACE reads with MiXCR anew, one entry per CDR3 protein. Here the sample spans 500,000 or so distinct CDR3 sequences, less than 25% being singletons. Unmatched junction bases numbered 16, after V lost 6 bases and J lost 8 bases. The CDR3 loop spans 16 amino acids. CDR1 and CDR2 (germline): MNHEY, SVGEGT. The same data also contributed to another study, on T cells expressing NK-cell markers.

The TCR sequence derives from a woman aged 18-29 years in good health. The chain links TRBV6-2 or TRBV6-3 to TRBJ2-1; TRBD2 matches at 7 bases. Specimen: CD4+ T cells sorted from blood. CDR3 sequence: CASSYPTSSGRDEQFF. CDR3 nucleotide sequence: TGTGCCAGCAGCTACCCGACTAGCTCGGGTAGGGATGAGCAGTTCTTC.